Each of the 31 T cell receptor beta chains below was sequenced from the same sample in a study of cytomegalovirus exposure and HLA in healthy donors (TCRdb year 2017). The library was obtained by the immunoSEQ multiplex PCR assay. For the multiplex PCR, a mixture combining 60 forward primers for TCR Vbeta segments and 13 reverse primers for TCR Jbeta segments was used. TCRdb obtained this table from immuneACCESS and retained in-frame rearrangements with V and J assigned. These tables miss some clones; where compared with another copy, unresolved V genes account for less than half of the shortfall, and the remainder is unexplained. The sample data list hundreds of thousands of clones, and 70% to 90% of these were observed just once. Of the sample, roughly 2% falls within the top ten clones. Sequenced sample: PBMCs. All receptors come from a woman aged 18-29 years in good health and CMV-seronegative.

This clone was observed a single time. J is TRBJ2-1 and V is TRBV5-1; 9 nucleotides line up with TRBD1. Germline V lookup: CDR1 SGHRS, CDR2 YFSETQ. This CDR3 spans 21 amino acids. Germline trimming cut 4 bases from V and 6 bases from J; bases unmatched to any gene: 26. In nucleotides, the CDR3 is TGCGCCAGCAGCCAACTTAGCCTAGCCGGGACAGGGTCCAGACTACTCAATGAGCAGTTCTTC. It codes for CASSQLSLAGTGSRLLNEQFF.

The genes are TRBV29-1 and TRBJ1-2; possibly TRBD1 for D (5 bases). The V gene's germline CDR1 is SQVTM and CDR2 ANQGSEA. The CDR3 is made up of 13 amino acids. Trimming shortened V by 5 bases and J by 0 bases, and 10 bases separated the two germline ends. CDR3: CSVPTVANYGYTF. Written as DNA, the CDR3 is TGCAGCGTTCCGACAGTAGCTAACTATGGCTACACCTTC.

This chain connects TRBV5-1 to TRBJ1-1, with D possibly being TRBD1 (5 bases). Between the trimmed V and J ends, which lost 4 bases and 1 base, there was a span of 8 bases. Looked up from germline, CDR1 is SGHRS and CDR2 is YFSETQ. The length of the CDR3 is 13 residues. CDR3: CASSPGQNTEAFF. CDR3 sequence (DNA): TGCGCCAGCAGCCCCGGACAGAACACTGAAGCTTTCTTT.

The chain has TRBV2 and TRBJ2-7; TRBD1 matches 7 bases. With 7 bases clipped from V and 4 bases from J, the junction kept 4 bases outside the gene matches. The germline V gene encodes CDR1 SNHLY and CDR2 FYNNEI. The CDR3 covers 12 residues. In nucleotides, the CDR3 is TGTGCCAGCATGCCAGGGGGTTACGAGCAGTACTTC. This sequence encodes CASMPGGYEQYF.

The count of this clone is one. This chain connects TRBV19 to TRBJ2-7, with D maybe TRBD1 (5 bases). The CDR3 length is 15 residues. Germline lookup yields CDR1 LNHDA and CDR2 SQIVND (reference sequence). The V gene lost 3 bases and the J gene lost 1 base, with 13 bases spanning the gap. CDR3 region: CASSMAGHSSYEQYF. The CDR3 DNA reads as TGTGCCAGTAGTATGGCCGGACACTCGTCCTACGAGCAGTACTTC.

V is TRBV7-3 and J is TRBJ2-3; TRBD2 is a possible D gene (6 bases). The CDR3 runs to 14 residues. V lost 4 bases and J lost 3, with 11 bases in between. Germline V gives CDR1 SGHTA, CDR2 FQGTGA. The DNA for the CDR3 is TGTGCCAGCAGCTGGGTGGCGGGAACAGATACGCAGTATTTT. Protein sequence: CASSWVAGTDTQYF.

The rearrangement uses TRBV1 and TRBJ2-7; the D segment call TRBD1 is taken from the table without a DNA check. TRBV1 is classified as a pseudogene. The CDR3 is 21 residues long. The DNA for the CDR3 is TGCACCAGCAGCCAAGCCGAAATGCCCGGGACAGGGGGCCATAGGTCCTACGAGCAGTACTTC. Its protein is CTSSQAEMPGTGGHRSYEQYF.

The chain links TRBV27 to TRBJ2-2; D gene unclear. The CDR3 extends over 14 amino acids. Germline lookup yields CDR1 MNHEY and CDR2 SMNVEV (reference sequence). V gave up 3 bases and J gave up 5 bases, with 10 bases separating them. The CDR3 protein is CASSLSRQTGELFF. In DNA form, the CDR3 reads TGTGCCAGCAGTTTGTCCAGACAAACCGGGGAGCTGTTTTTT.

The genes are TRBV19 and TRBJ2-1; D not certain. Germline CDR1 and CDR2: LNHDA and SQIVND (reference sequence). The CDR3 consists of 16 residues. Deletions cut 1 base from V and 5 bases from J, with 15 bases between. In DNA, the CDR3 is TGTGCCAGTAGTATAGTATACAGTATGCGAAACAATGAGCAGTTCTTC. Encoded protein: CASSIVYSMRNNEQFF.

The CDR3, as DNA: TGTGCCAGCAGCGGTCTGGGGGGGGCGATCTCCTACGAGCAGTACTTC. Protein sequence: CASSGLGGAISYEQYF. V gene TRBV13 combines with J gene TRBJ2-7, with D maybe TRBD2 (7 bases). The V end lost 5 bases, the J end lost 0 bases, and 17 bases lay between the germline ends. The CDR3 extends over 16 amino acids. CDR1 PRHDT and CDR2 FYEKMQ come from the germline V gene (reference sequence).

The DNA of the CDR3 is TGTGCCAGCAGCTTAAATCTACAGGGAGAAGCTTTCTTT. Protein product: CASSLNLQGEAFF. V and J are TRBV11-3 and TRBJ1-1; D may be TRBD1 (6 bases). The CDR3 is 13 residues long. V was trimmed by 2 bases and J by 8 bases, leaving 12 bases between them. Germline CDR1 reads SGHNT; CDR2 reads YENEEA.

The CDR3 region is CASSGTPVETQYF. DNA for the CDR3: TGTGCCAGCAGCGGGACTCCTGTGGAGACCCAGTACTTC. The chain uses TRBV9 and TRBJ2-5; D is perhaps TRBD2 (5 bases). V lost 3 bases and J 5 bases, leaving 11 bases between the germline ends. The CDR3 sequence is 13 residues long. The germline gives CDR1 SGDLS, CDR2 YYNGEE.

The CDR3 DNA is TGCGCCAGCACTGGGACAGGGGGTATGGCCCAGTACTTC. This gives the protein CASTGTGGMAQYF. The chain combines TRBV23-1 with TRBJ2-5; TRBD1 aligns across 11 bases. TRBV23-1 is an open reading frame whose function is uncertain. This CDR3 is 13 amino acids long. With V trimmed by 7 bases and J by 9 bases, 7 bases remained unmatched.

This chain connects TRBV15 to TRBJ2-6; D possibly corresponds to TRBD2 (5 bases). The CDR3 runs to 15 residues. In germline, CDR1 is LNHNV, CDR2 YYDKDF (reference sequence). V was clipped by 1 base and J by 1 base, with 5 bases between them. The CDR3 sequence is CATSRAGSGANVLTF. CDR3 bases: TGTGCCACCAGCAGAGCGGGGTCTGGGGCCAACGTCCTGACTTTC.

Points on this clone: The germline gene is not matched at one end of the junction; a read error may be the cause. This chain uses TRBV7-3 with TRBJ1-6; D is ambiguous. Per the germline V gene, CDR1 is SGHTA and CDR2 is FQGTGA. This CDR3 contains 13 residues. The CDR3 here is CASSWSYNSPLHF. In nucleotides, the CDR3 is TGTGCCAGCAGTTGGTCCTATAATTCCCCCCTCCACTTT.

This clone is a singleton in its sample. The chain is built from TRBV6-5 and TRBJ2-7; 12 bases are a match to TRBD1. Losses at the gene ends were 7 bases for V and 5 bases for J; bases not matched to a gene: 6. CDR1 and CDR2 (germline): MNHEY, SVGAGI. The CDR3 length is 14 residues. The CDR3 bases are TGTGCCAGCACCCTGGGACAGGGGGCTGACGAGCAGTACTTC. It codes for CASTLGQGADEQYF.

The chain carries TRBV29-1 and TRBJ2-1; 7 bases align to TRBD1. Germline CDR1 is SQVTM and CDR2 is ANQGSEA. V shed 4 bases, J shed 3 bases, and the junction held 12 bases outside the gene matches. There are 16 residues in the CDR3. In DNA form, the CDR3 reads TGCAGCGTTGGGGGTTTGGGGGACAGCTACTACAATGAGCAGTTCTTC. Its translation is CSVGGLGDSYYNEQFF.

V is TRBV6-5 and J is TRBJ2-2; D might be TRBD1 (5 bases). CDR3 length equals 16 residues. Germline V gives CDR1 MNHEY, CDR2 SVGAGI. The V end lost 0 bases, the J end lost 2 bases, and 10 bases lay between the germline ends. The CDR3 sequence is CASSYSEQGNTGELFF. For the CDR3, the DNA is TGTGCCAGCAGTTACTCGGAGCAGGGTAACACCGGGGAGCTGTTTTTT.

To note about this clone: The junction shows a germline mismatch at one end, possibly a read error. This chain uses TRBV5-1 with TRBJ1-2; D perhaps matches TRBD1 (6 bases). The CDR3 is made up of 15 amino acids. The germline gives CDR1 SGHRS, CDR2 YFSETQ. The CDR3 sequence: CAGRARGSSNYGYTF. Written as DNA, the CDR3 is TGCGCCGGCAGGGCCAGGGGCTCCTCCAACTATGGCTACACCTTC.

The rearrangement joins TRBV5-1 to TRBJ1-1; D is perhaps TRBD1 (5 bases). V gave up 5 bases and J gave up 1 base, with 9 bases separating them. The CDR3 spans 13 residues. CDR1 and CDR2 (germline): SGHRS, YFSETQ. Here the CDR3 DNA reads TGCGCCAGCAGTGGGGGGTGGAACACTGAAGCTTTCTTT. Translation gives CASSGGWNTEAFF.

The V gene is TRBV29-1, the J gene TRBJ2-6; D might be TRBD1 (6 bases). The CDR3 runs 14 residues. The V end lost 5 bases, the J end lost 4 bases, and 12 bases lay between the germline ends. Germline V gene sequence: CDR1 SQVTM, CDR2 ANQGSEA. The CDR3 here is CSVYTGSGANVLTF. DNA of the CDR3: TGCAGCGTTTACACAGGGTCCGGGGCCAACGTCCTGACTTTC.

This clone appeared a few times. The chain employs TRBV5-1 and TRBJ2-7; weak D call: TRBD2 (5 bases). The CDR3 consists of 16 residues. With 0 bases removed from V and 2 bases from J, the gap between germline ends came to 15 bases. The V gene's germline CDR1 is SGHRS and CDR2 YFSETQ. The CDR3 protein is CASSLVMGAEAYEQYF. The CDR3 coding sequence is TGCGCCAGCAGCTTGGTAATGGGAGCGGAAGCCTACGAGCAGTACTTC.

This clone was observed once. In nucleotides, the CDR3 is TGCGCCAGCGCAGGGGATGGAGGAAACACCATATATTTT. Translating gives CASAGDGGNTIYF. This chain uses TRBV10-2 with TRBJ1-3, with TRBD1 as a possible D gene (6 bases). The V end lost 8 bases, the J end lost 4 bases, and 12 bases lay between the germline ends. The CDR3 sequence is 13 residues long. Germline V CDR1 and CDR2: WSHSY, SAAADI.

The rearrangement links TRBV5-1 to TRBJ2-7; 7 bases are a match to TRBD2. The V and J ends lost 1 base and 2 bases, in that order; junction bases with no gene match: 3. CDR3 length equals 14 residues. Per germline, CDR1 SGHRS and CDR2 YFSETQ. CDR3 coding DNA: TGCGCCAGCAGCTTGCTGGGGGGGACCTACGAGCAGTACTTC. Translated: CASSLLGGTYEQYF.

The chain joins TRBV27 to TRBJ2-7, with 8 bases lining up with TRBD1. The trim removed 2 bases at V and 1 base at J, leaving 4 bases unmatched. Germline-derived CDR1 and CDR2 are MNHEY and SMNVEV (reference sequence). CDR3 size: 15 residues. CDR3 protein: CASSLGGQGSYEQYF. DNA of the CDR3: TGTGCCAGCAGTTTAGGTGGACAGGGATCCTACGAGCAGTACTTC.

In DNA form, the CDR3 reads TGCGCCAGCAGCCGGGGTTGGAACGAAAAACTGTTTTTT. Its protein is CASSRGWNEKLFF. The V and J genes are TRBV5-1 and TRBJ1-4; D is undetermined. The CDR3 is 13 amino acids. V lost 4 bases and J 8 bases, leaving 12 bases between the germline ends. Germline CDR1 reads SGHRS; CDR2 reads YFSETQ.

V is TRBV6-5 and J is TRBJ2-5; D not resolved. This CDR3 is 12 amino acids long. CDR1 and CDR2 from the germline V gene are MNHEY and SVGAGI. The germline V and J ends were trimmed by 6 bases and 0 bases, with 5 bases remaining between them. The chain's CDR3 is CASSRYQETQYF. In nucleotides, the CDR3 is TGTGCCAGCAGCCGGTACCAAGAGACCCAGTACTTC.

A note on this clone: One end of the junction does not line up with germline, which may come from a read error. This CDR3 is CSSSLATFGTGRYEQYF. As DNA, the CDR3 is TGTTCCAGCAGCTTAGCGACCTTCGGGACAGGGAGGTACGAGCAGTACTTC. This chain connects TRBV7-9 to TRBJ2-7, with 9 bases matching TRBD1. This CDR3 contains 17 residues. Germline V lookup: CDR1 SEHNR, CDR2 FQNEAQ (reference sequence).

This sequence joins TRBV30 and TRBJ1-2; 12 positions agree with TRBD1. Per germline, CDR1 GTSNPN and CDR2 SVGIG (reference sequence). J lost 2 bases, V lost 0 bases, and 7 bases had no gene match. This CDR3 comprises 17 residues. The DNA of the CDR3 is TGTGCCTGGAGTGTAGGGACAGGGGGCGTCTGGAACTATGGCTACACCTTC. Translation: CAWSVGTGGVWNYGYTF.

The V and J genes are TRBV19 and TRBJ2-3, with 7 bases fitting TRBD1. V lost 6 bases, J lost 3 bases, and 3 bases stayed unmatched. Germline assignment: CDR1 LNHDA and CDR2 SQIVND (reference sequence). The CDR3 totals 13 residues. The CDR3 DNA sequence: TGTGCCAGTAGACAGACAGGGACAGATACGCAGTATTTT. Translating gives CASRQTGTDTQYF.

The genes are TRBV5-4 and TRBJ2-1; 8 bases are a match to TRBD1. Germline-derived CDR1 and CDR2 are SGHNT and YYREEE (reference sequence). The CDR3 consists of 15 residues. Trimming took 5 bases from V and 3 from J; bases not matched to a gene: 7. CDR3 DNA: TGTGCCAGCAGTCCAGGGGGCGAGAACTACAATGAGCAGTTCTTC. As protein: CASSPGGENYNEQFF.